These 24 T cell receptor beta chains were sequenced from one sample in a study of CD8+CD57+ T cells in acquired aplastic anemia. Genomic DNA acted as the template from which TCR beta VDJ combination and CDR3 sequence profiling were carried out. Each CDR3 protein is one row after TCRdb ran MiXCR on the reads. The profile covers about 40,000 distinct CDR3 sequences, with over 55% appearing a single time and 59% taken by the ten largest. Patients chosen for sequencing had CD8+CD57+ cells that had expanded, as shown by flow cytometry. The sequenced sample was sorted CD4+, CD8+, or CD8+CD57+ T cells (not recorded which) from PBMCs. The receptors were gathered from a human donor with aplastic anemia.

This clonotype was recorded once. Compared with germline, one end of the junction differs, possibly owing to a read error. The chain employs TRBV11-2 and TRBJ2-3; TRBD2 matches at 8 bases. The CDR3 loop spans 15 amino acids. From germline, CDR1 is SGHAT and CDR2 FQNNGV. In DNA form, the CDR3 reads TGTGCCAGCAGCTTAGGGACTAGCCGAGCAGATACGCGGTATTTT. Translation: CASSLGTSRADTRYF.

This rearrangement joins TRBV29-1 to TRBJ2-2, with TRBD2 identical over 10 bases. Germline-derived CDR1 and CDR2 are SQVTM and ANQGSEA. The CDR3 is made up of 16 amino acids. After removal of 7 bases from V and 4 bases from J, the junction contained 12 bases not matched to a gene. This CDR3 reads CSAMTLAGVGTGELFF. Here the CDR3 DNA reads TGCAGCGCCATGACGCTAGCGGGGGTCGGCACCGGGGAGCTGTTTTTT.

The chain recombines TRBV29-1 with TRBJ1-2; perhaps TRBD1 as D (6 bases). Trimming cost V 6 bases and J 14 bases, with 13 bases left between them. Germline CDR1 and CDR2: SQVTM and ANQGSEA. The CDR3 spans 9 residues. The CDR3 sequence is CSVAGQLTF. DNA of the CDR3: TGCAGCGTCGCCGGACAGCTTACCTTC.

The gene calls are TRBV2 and TRBJ1-6; possibly TRBD1 for D (5 bases). The CDR3 is made up of 13 amino acids. Per germline, CDR1 SNHLY and CDR2 FYNNEI. Trimming took off 6 bases at V and 14 bases at J, with 17 bases between the two ends. The CDR3 DNA is TGTGCCAGCAGGGGGGTCAGAAGAATCACCCTCCACTTT. This sequence encodes CASRGVRRITLHF.

The CDR3 spells CASSASGGAYNEQFF. The CDR3 DNA reads TGTGCCAGTAGTGCTAGCGGGGGGGCATACAATGAGCAGTTCTTC. The rearrangement uses TRBV19 and TRBJ2-1, with 12 nucleotides matching TRBD2. Germline V gives CDR1 LNHDA, CDR2 SQIVND (reference sequence). The V and J ends lost 5 bases and 4 bases, in that order; junction bases with no gene match: 3. The CDR3 sequence is 15 residues long.

The chain links TRBV10-3 to TRBJ2-6, with 7 bases identical to TRBD2. J gave up 2 bases and V 3 bases, and 4 bases lay outside the gene matches. Germline loops: CDR1 ENHRY, CDR2 SYGVKD. This CDR3 is built from 16 residues. The CDR3 sequence is CAISDGGSAGANVLTF. The DNA of the CDR3 is TGTGCCATCAGTGATGGCGGGAGCGCTGGGGCCAACGTCCTGACTTTC.

This clonotype showed up many times. The chain uses TRBV6-1 and TRBJ2-7; 7 nucleotides line up with TRBD2. Losses at the gene ends were 3 bases for V and 1 base for J; bases not matched to a gene: 3. Germline-derived CDR1 and CDR2 are MNHNS and SASEGT. The CDR3 loop spans 14 amino acids. CDR3 residues: CASSEWGGSYEQYF. The CDR3 DNA reads as TGTGCCAGCAGTGAGTGGGGGGGTTCCTACGAGCAGTACTTC.

The chain couples TRBV10-3 to TRBJ2-5; 7 bases match TRBD1. Germline V gene data show CDR1 as ENHRY and CDR2 as SYGVKD. The CDR3 covers 14 residues. The junction had 10 bases not matched to a gene; V was cut back by 7 bases and J by 5 bases. The CDR3 is CAITVSEGAETQYF. CDR3 sequence (DNA): TGTGCCATCACGGTGAGCGAGGGGGCGGAGACCCAGTACTTC.

V is TRBV7-7 and J is TRBJ2-5; unclear D gene. CDR3 size: 14 residues. Per the germline V gene, CDR1 is SSHAT and CDR2 is FNYEAQ (reference sequence). V gave up 2 bases and J gave up 1 base, with 8 bases separating them. CDR3 DNA sequence: TGTGCCAGCAGCTTAAGTGGGTTCCAAGAGACCCAGTACTTC. This codes for CASSLSGFQETQYF.

The J gene is TRBJ2-7, the V gene TRBV7-8; 8 nucleotides agree with TRBD1. This CDR3 has 15 residues. The V and J ends lost 7 bases and 3 bases, in that order; junction bases with no gene match: 11. Germline V lookup: CDR1 SGHVS, CDR2 FQNEAQ. The CDR3: CASTRRQGSGYEQYF. The CDR3 DNA reads as TGTGCCAGCACCCGGCGACAGGGGTCTGGCTACGAGCAGTACTTC.

This clonotype has at least ten counts. The V gene is TRBV11-2, the J gene TRBJ2-7; D remains unclear. Trimming stripped 11 bases from V and 0 bases from J, with 17 bases between. The CDR3 contains 14 residues. Germline V gives CDR1 SGHAT, CDR2 FQNNGV. The DNA of the CDR3 is TGTGCCGTCTCTCTAGGACCGAGCTCCTACGAGCAGTACTTC. Residues: CAVSLGPSSYEQYF.

This chain connects TRBV10-3 to TRBJ2-1, with D possibly being TRBD2 (5 bases). The germline CDR1 and CDR2 sequences are ENHRY and SYGVKD. This CDR3 has 13 amino acids. Trimming shortened V by 7 bases and J by 7 bases, and 14 bases separated the two germline ends. The CDR3 DNA reads TGTGCCATCACTGACTACGGGGTAAATGAGCAGTTCTTC. Translated, it gives CAITDYGVNEQFF.

This clonotype has ten or more counts. The J gene is TRBJ1-6, the V gene TRBV5-5; D may be TRBD1 (5 bases). The V gene lost 0 bases and the J gene lost 8 bases, with 15 bases spanning the gap. The V gene's germline CDR1 is SGHKS and CDR2 YYEKEE (reference sequence). The CDR3 loop spans 16 amino acids. CDR3 sequence (DNA): TGTGCCAGCAGCTTGGAACAGGTGCCCCGTTATTCACCCCTCCACTTT. Protein: CASSLEQVPRYSPLHF.

J is TRBJ1-1 and V is TRBV2; TRBD1 might be the D (5 bases). The ends were cut back, 7 bases at V and 3 bases at J, with 12 bases in the middle. This CDR3 has 13 residues. Germline V CDR1 and CDR2: SNHLY, FYNNEI. CDR3 DNA sequence: TGTGCCAGCATGGGATGGGGGGACACTGAAGCTTTCTTT. This encodes CASMGWGDTEAFF.

This clonotype was detected many times. The rearrangement links TRBV5-5 to TRBJ1-2, with D tentatively TRBD1 (6 bases). V was cut by 0 bases and J by 1 base, with 13 bases left in between. The CDR3 covers 16 residues. Germline V gene lookup returns CDR1 SGHKS and CDR2 YYEKEE (reference sequence). The CDR3 reads CASSLDWTEDNYGYTF. In nucleotides, the CDR3 is TGTGCCAGCAGCTTGGACTGGACAGAGGATAACTATGGCTACACCTTC. The full variable domain, in which reference TRBV5-5 and TRBJ1-2 provide the parts outside the CDR3, is DAGVTQSPTHLIKTRGQQVTLRCSPISGHKSVSWYQQVLGQGPQFIFQYYEKEERGRGNFPDRFSARQFPNYSSELNVNALLLGDSALYLCASSLDWTEDNYGYTFGSGTRLTVV.

The sample holds many counts of this clonotype. The chain recombines TRBV12-3 or TRBV12-4 with TRBJ2-7, with D hard to call. CDR3 length: 13 residues. V was shortened by 0 bases and J by 3 bases, with 6 bases between the two germline ends. CDR3 in amino acids: CASSLAEGYEQYF. The CDR3 nucleotides are TGTGCCAGCAGTTTAGCGGAAGGCTACGAGCAGTACTTC.

This chain links TRBV2 with TRBJ2-2; 7 nucleotides match TRBD1. This CDR3 spans 16 amino acids. Germline values: CDR1 SNHLY, CDR2 FYNNEI. V lost 4 bases to trimming and J lost 3 bases; unmatched junction nucleotides: 8. DNA for the CDR3: TGTGCCAGCAGTGCTATGCAGGGGGTAGACACCGGGGAGCTGTTTTTT. Residues: CASSAMQGVDTGELFF.

Of note for this clonotype: A much larger clone lies one base from this, so it may be a read error. The chain combines TRBV14 with TRBJ2-5; D is undetermined. This CDR3 comprises 15 residues. Trimming removed 0 bases from V and 4 bases from J, with 12 bases in between. Germline V gene data show CDR1 as SGHDN and CDR2 as FVKESK. The CDR3 loop is CASSQDKPGGETQYF. The CDR3, as DNA: TGTGCCAGCAGCCAAGATAAGCCCGGTGGAGAGACCCAGTACTTC.

A remark on this clonotype: This CDR3 fails to terminate in the conserved phenylalanine or tryptophan, so it likely reflects a read error. This chain links TRBV10-3 with TRBJ1-2, with D maybe TRBD1 (5 bases). Trimming took 0 bases from V and 5 from J, leaving 13 bases between them. The CDR3 is 15 residues long. CDR1 ENHRY and CDR2 SYGVKD come from the germline V gene. The CDR3 region is CAISESTAILYGYTL. The CDR3 nucleotides are TGTGCCATCAGTGAGTCGACAGCGATCCTTTATGGCTACACCCTC.

The chain links TRBV3-1 to TRBJ2-5; 8 bases agree with TRBD2. Germline CDR1 and CDR2: LGHDT and YNNKEL (reference sequence). With 1 base clipped from V and 0 bases from J, the junction kept 4 bases outside the gene matches. This CDR3 contains 16 residues. CDR3 sequence reads: CASSQGEAGDQETQYF. The CDR3 DNA reads as TGTGCCAGCAGCCAAGGGGAAGCGGGGGACCAAGAGACCCAGTACTTC.

The chain has TRBV12-3 or TRBV12-4 and TRBJ1-4, with D possibly matching TRBD1 (5 bases). Between the trimmed V and J ends, which lost 3 bases and 5 bases, there was a span of 7 bases. The CDR3 consists of 13 residues. CDR3 sequence: CASSFRGNEKLFF. The CDR3 DNA reads as TGTGCCAGCAGTTTCCGGGGCAATGAAAAACTGTTTTTT.

As for this clonotype: A junction end diverges from the germline sequence, so it may reflect a read error. The gene calls are TRBV6-1 and TRBJ2-1; D possibly corresponds to TRBD1 (6 bases). This CDR3 is 14 amino acids long. Germline CDR1 and CDR2: MNHNS and SASEGT. CDR3 DNA sequence: TGTGCCAGCAGTGAAGTGGGGGCTTACAATGGGCAGTTCTTC. As protein: CASSEVGAYNGQFF.

This clonotype was observed many times. The chain carries TRBV20-1 and TRBJ2-1, with D tentatively TRBD2 (6 bases). Trimming shortened V by 3 bases and J by 6 bases, and 15 bases separated the two germline ends. Germline V gene sequence: CDR1 DFQATT, CDR2 SNEGSKA (reference sequence). The CDR3 length is 14 residues. CDR3 coding DNA: TGCAGTGCTAGCCGGGGCCTCGGGGGCAATGAGCAGTTCTTC. Its protein product is CSASRGLGGNEQFF.

The chain couples TRBV2 to TRBJ1-6; D possibly corresponds to TRBD1 (5 bases). CDR3 length: 14 residues. V shed 8 bases and J shed 5 bases, with 13 bases lying between them. CDR1 is SNHLY and CDR2 is FYNNEI in the germline V gene. The CDR3 reads CASAREEDNSPLHF. The DNA for the CDR3 is TGTGCCAGCGCCAGGGAGGAGGATAATTCACCCCTCCACTTT.